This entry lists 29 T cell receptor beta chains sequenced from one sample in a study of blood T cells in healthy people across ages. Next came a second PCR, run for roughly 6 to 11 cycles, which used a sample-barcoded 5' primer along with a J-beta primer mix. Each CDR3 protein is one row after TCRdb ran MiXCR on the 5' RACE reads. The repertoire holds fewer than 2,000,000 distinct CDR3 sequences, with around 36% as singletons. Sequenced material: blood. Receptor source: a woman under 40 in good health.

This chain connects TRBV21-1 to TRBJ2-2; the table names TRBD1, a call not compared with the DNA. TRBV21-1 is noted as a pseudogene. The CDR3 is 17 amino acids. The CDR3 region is CASSKWGIRGNTGELFF. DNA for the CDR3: TGTGCCAGCAGCAAATGGGGGATCAGGGGTAACACCGGGGAGCTGTTTTTT.

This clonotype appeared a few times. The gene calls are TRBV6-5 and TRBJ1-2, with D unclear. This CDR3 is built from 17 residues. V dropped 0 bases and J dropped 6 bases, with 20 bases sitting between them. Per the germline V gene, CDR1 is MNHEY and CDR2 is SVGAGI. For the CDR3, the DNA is TGTGCCAGCAGTTACTCGAGTGGACGTCAGGCAAGGGATGGCTACACCTTC. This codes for CASSYSSGRQARDGYTF.

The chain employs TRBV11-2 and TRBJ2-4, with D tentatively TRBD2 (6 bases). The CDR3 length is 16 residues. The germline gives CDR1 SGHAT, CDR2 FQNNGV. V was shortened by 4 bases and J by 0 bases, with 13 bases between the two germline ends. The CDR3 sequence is CASSSAGSLAKNIQYF. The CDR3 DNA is TGTGCCAGCAGCTCAGCCGGGAGCTTAGCCAAAAACATTCAGTACTTC. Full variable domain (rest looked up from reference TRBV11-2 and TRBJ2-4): EAGVAQSPRYKIIEKRQSVAFWCNPISGHATLYWYQQILGQGPKLLIQFQNNGVVDDSQLPKDRFSAERLKGVDSTLKIQPAKLEDSAVYLCASSSAGSLAKNIQYFGAGTRLSVL.

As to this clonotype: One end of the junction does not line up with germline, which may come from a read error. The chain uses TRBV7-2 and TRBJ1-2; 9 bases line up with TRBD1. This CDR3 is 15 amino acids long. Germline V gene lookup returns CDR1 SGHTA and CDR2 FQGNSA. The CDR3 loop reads CASSIAGTGYYGYTF. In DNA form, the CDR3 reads TGTGCCAGCAGCATAGCAGGGACAGGGTACTATGGCTACACCTTC. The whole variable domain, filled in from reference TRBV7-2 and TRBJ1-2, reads GAGVSQSPSNKVTEKGKDVELRCDPISGHTALYWYRQSLGQGLEFLIYFQGNSAPDKSGLPSDRFSAERTGGSVSTLTIQRTQQEDSAVYLCASSIAGTGYYGYTFGSGTRLTVV.

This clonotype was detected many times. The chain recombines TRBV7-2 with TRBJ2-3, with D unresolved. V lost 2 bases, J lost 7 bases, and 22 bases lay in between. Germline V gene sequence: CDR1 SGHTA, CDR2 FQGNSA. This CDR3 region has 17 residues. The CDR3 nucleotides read TGTGCCAGCAGCTTACAAGGCCCCACCTATCGGTCCAATACGCAGTATTTT. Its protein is CASSLQGPTYRSNTQYF.

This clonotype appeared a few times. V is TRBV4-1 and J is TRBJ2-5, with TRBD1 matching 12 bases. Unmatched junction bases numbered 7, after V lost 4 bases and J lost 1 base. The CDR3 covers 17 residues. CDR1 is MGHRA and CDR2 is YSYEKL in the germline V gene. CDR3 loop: CASSRDRGRSGQETQYF. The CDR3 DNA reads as TGCGCCAGCAGCCGGGACAGGGGGCGCTCGGGCCAAGAGACCCAGTACTTC.

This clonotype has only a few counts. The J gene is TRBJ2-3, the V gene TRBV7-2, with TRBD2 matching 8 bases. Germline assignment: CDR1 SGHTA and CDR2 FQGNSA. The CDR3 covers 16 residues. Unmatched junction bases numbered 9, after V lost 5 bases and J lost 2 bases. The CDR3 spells CASSVWSGGTTDTQYF. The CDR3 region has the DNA TGTGCCAGCAGCGTATGGAGCGGGGGAACCACAGATACGCAGTATTTT.

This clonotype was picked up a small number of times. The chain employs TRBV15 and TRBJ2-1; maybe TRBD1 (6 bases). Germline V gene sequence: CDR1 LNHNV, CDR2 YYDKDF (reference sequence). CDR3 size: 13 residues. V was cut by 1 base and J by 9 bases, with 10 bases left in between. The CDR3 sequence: CATSRAQGTEQFF. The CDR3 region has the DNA TGTGCCACCAGCAGAGCTCAGGGGACTGAGCAGTTCTTC.

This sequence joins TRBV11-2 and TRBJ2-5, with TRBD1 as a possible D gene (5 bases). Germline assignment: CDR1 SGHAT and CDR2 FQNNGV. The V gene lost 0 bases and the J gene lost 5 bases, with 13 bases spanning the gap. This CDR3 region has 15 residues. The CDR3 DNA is TGTGCCAGCAGCTTAGATGGTGGGCAGGGCGAGACCCAGTACTTC. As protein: CASSLDGGQGETQYF.

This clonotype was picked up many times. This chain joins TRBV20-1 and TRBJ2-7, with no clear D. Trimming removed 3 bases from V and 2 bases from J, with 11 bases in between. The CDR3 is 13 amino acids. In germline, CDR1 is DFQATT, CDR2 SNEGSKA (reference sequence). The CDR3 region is CSARGKLPYEQYF. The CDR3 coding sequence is TGCAGTGCTAGGGGGAAACTTCCCTACGAGCAGTACTTC.

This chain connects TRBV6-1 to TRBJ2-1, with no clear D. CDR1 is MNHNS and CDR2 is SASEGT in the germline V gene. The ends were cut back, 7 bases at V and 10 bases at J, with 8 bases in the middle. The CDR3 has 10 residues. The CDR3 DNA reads TGTGCCAGCACCGGTTGGGAGCAGTTCTTC. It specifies CASTGWEQFF.

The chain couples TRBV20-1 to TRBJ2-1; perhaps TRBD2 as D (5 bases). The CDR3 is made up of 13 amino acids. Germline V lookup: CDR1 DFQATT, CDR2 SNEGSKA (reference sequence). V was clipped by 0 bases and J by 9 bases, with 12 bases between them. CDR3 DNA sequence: TGCAGTGCTAGAGATTCTAGCCATGGTGAGCAGTTCTTC. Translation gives CSARDSSHGEQFF.

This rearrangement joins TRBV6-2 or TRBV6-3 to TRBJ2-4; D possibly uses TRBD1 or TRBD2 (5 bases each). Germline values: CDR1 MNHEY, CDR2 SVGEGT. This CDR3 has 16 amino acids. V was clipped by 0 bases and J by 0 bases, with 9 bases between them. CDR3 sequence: CASSYSGDLAKNIQYF. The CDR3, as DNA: TGTGCCAGCAGTTACTCTGGGGACCTAGCCAAAAACATTCAGTACTTC.

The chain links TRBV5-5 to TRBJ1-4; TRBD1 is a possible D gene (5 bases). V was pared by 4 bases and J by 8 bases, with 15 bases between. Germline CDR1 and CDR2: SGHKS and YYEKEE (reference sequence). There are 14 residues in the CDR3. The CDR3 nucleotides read TGTGCCAGCAGCCTCACTCAAAGACAGGAAAAACTGTTTTTT. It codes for CASSLTQRQEKLFF.

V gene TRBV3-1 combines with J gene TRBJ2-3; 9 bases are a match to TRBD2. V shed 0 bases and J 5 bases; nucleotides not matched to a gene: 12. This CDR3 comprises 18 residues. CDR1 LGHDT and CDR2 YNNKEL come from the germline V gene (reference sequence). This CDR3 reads CASSQDRSSGSFRDTQYF. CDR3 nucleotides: TGTGCCAGCAGCCAAGATCGGAGTAGCGGGAGTTTTAGAGATACGCAGTATTTT.

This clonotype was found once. CDR3 coding DNA: TGCAGCGTCCTGACAGGGGGCCGCTACGAGCAGTACTTC. This encodes CSVLTGGRYEQYF. The chain carries TRBV29-1 and TRBJ2-7; the match to TRBD1 covers 10 bases. CDR3 length: 13 amino acids. Unmatched junction bases numbered 5, after V lost 6 bases and J lost 3 bases. Germline V CDR1 and CDR2: SQVTM, ANQGSEA.

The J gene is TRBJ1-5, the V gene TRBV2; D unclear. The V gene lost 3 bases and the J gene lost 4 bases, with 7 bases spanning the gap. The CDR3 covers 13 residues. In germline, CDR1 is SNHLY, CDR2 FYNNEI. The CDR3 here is CASSDQQNQPQHF. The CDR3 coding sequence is TGTGCCAGCAGTGACCAGCAGAATCAGCCCCAGCATTTT.

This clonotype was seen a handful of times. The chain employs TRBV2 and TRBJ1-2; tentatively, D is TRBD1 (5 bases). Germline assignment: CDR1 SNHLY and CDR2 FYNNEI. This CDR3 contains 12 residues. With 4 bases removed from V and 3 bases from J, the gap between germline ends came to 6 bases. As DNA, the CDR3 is TGTGCCAGCAGTGTCAGGGACTATGGCTACACCTTC. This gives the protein CASSVRDYGYTF.

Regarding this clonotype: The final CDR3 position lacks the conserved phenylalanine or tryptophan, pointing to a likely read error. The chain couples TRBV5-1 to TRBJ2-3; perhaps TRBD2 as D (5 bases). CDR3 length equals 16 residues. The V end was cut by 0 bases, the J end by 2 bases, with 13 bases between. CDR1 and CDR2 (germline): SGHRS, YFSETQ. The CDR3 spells CASSLGTSGDTDTQYL. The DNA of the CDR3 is TGCGCCAGCAGCTTGGGCACTAGTGGGGACACAGATACGCAGTATTTG.

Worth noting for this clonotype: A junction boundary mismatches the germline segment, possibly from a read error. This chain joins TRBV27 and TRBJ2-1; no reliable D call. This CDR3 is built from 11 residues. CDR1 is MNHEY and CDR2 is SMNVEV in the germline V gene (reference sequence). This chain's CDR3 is CASSYANERFF. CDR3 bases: TGTGCCAGCAGTTACGCTAATGAGCGGTTCTTC.

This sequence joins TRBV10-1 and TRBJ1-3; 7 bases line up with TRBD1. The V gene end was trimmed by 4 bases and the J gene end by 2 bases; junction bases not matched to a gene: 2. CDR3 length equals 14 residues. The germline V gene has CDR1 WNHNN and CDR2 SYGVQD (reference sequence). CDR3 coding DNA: TGCGCCAGCAGTGCCGGGACAGCTGGAAACACCATATATTTT. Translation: CASSAGTAGNTIYF.

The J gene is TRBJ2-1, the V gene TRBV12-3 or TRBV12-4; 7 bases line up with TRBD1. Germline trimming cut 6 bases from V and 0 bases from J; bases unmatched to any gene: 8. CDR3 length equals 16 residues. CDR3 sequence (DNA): TGTGCCAGCAGACCCGGGACAGCGAGCTCCTACAATGAGCAGTTCTTC. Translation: CASRPGTASSYNEQFF.

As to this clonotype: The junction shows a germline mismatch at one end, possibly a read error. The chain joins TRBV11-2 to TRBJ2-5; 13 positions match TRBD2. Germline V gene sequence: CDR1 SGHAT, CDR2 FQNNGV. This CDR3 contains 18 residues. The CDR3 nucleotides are TGTGCCGGCAGCTTAGAAACTAGCGGGGGGGCCGGGCAAAAGACCCAGTACTTC. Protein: CAGSLETSGGAGQKTQYF.

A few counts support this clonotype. The CDR3 spells CASSPGTSGGVEQFF. CDR3 nucleotides: TGTGCCAGCAGTCCCGGGACTAGCGGGGGGGTGGAGCAGTTCTTC. The chain uses TRBV27 and TRBJ2-1; TRBD2 matches 16 bases. CDR3 length: 15 amino acids. Trimming cost V 5 bases and J 10 bases; bases outside gene matches: 5. Germline CDR1 reads MNHEY; CDR2 reads SMNVEV (reference sequence).

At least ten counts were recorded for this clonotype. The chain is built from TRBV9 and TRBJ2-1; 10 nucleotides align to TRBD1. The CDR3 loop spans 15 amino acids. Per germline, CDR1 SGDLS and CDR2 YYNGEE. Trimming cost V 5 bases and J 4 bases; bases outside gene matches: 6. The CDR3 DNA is TGTGCCAGCAGTGCAGGACAGGGGGGATACAATGAGCAGTTCTTC. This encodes CASSAGQGGYNEQFF.

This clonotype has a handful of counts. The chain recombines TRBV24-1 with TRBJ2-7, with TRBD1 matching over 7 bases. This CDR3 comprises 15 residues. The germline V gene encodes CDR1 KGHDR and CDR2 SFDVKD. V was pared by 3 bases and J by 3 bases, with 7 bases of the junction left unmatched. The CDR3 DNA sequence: TGTGCCACCAGTGATCCAAGGACAGGCAACTACGAGCAGTACTTC. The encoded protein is CATSDPRTGNYEQYF.

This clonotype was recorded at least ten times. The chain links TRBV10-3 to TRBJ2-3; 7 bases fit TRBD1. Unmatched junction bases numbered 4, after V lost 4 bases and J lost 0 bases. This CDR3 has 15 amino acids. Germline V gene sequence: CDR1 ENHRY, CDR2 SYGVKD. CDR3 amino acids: CAISVGTASTDTQYF. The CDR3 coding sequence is TGTGCCATCAGTGTGGGGACAGCTAGCACAGATACGCAGTATTTT.

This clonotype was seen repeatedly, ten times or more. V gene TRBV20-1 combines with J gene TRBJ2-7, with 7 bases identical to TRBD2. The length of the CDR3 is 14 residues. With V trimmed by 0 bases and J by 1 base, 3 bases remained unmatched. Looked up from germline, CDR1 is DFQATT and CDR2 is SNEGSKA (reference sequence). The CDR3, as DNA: TGCAGTGCTAGAGATTTCGGGGGGTCCTACGAGCAGTACTTC. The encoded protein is CSARDFGGSYEQYF.

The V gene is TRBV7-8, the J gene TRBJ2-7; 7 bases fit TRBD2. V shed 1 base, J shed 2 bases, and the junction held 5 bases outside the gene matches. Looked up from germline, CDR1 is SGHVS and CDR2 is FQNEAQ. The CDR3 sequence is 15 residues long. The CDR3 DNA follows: TGTGCCAGCAGCTTAGAGCGGGAAAGGGCCTACGAGCAGTACTTC. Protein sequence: CASSLERERAYEQYF.